The text below deals with one TCR beta chain. Study members were between roughly 18 and 100 years old and lived in about two dozen US regions. The CDR3 spans 13 residues. Germline CDR1 and CDR2: LNHDA and SQIVND (reference sequence). V was shortened by 6 bases and J by 10 bases, with 13 bases between the two germline ends. The data derive from a study of blood T cell repertoires in COVID-19. Overall study context: Sources were T cells, B-cell-depleted T cells, or PBMCs; the material itself was cDNA or gDNA.

How the authors handled the data: Quantification of nucleated cells was approximated via reference gene primer amplification. Repertoires were generated with immunoSEQ multiplex PCR, while TCRdb's copy carries only in-frame clones and drops some. Clone size and V and J calls were adopted from that table, with D and trimming inferred from the DNA. The table has fewer than 250,000 clones, over 75% seen once; the top ten hold about 9.3%. This TCR was recovered from a woman aged 45-59 years with acute COVID-19. The gene calls are TRBV19 and TRBJ1-6, with D maybe TRBD1 (5 bases). Sequences were obtained from PBMCs or T cells enriched from blood (not recorded which). CDR3 bases: TGTGCCAGTAGCACCAGGGATTCCTCACCCCTCCACTTT. It encodes CASSTRDSSPLHF.